Detailed here is one T cell receptor beta chain. The PCR employed 60 Vbeta primers together with 13 Jbeta primers. Method: immunoSEQ multiplex PCR; TCRdb's copy keeps in-frame clones and lacks some. The sample shows fewer than 90,000 clones, roughly three quarters of them seen only once. CDR3 length: 16 amino acids. Germline CDR1 SGHTA, CDR2 FQGNSA. V lost 5 bases and J lost 1, with 17 bases in between. The data stem from a study of cytomegalovirus exposure and HLA in healthy donors. Study information: Assignment to the Caucasian-associated ancestry cluster applied to over 70% of the approximately 370 genotyped donors.

The chain joins TRBV7-2 to TRBJ1-1, with TRBD1 as a possible D gene (5 bases). This clonotype originated in a man in his thirties or forties in good health and CMV-seronegative. The sequencing sample was made of PBMCs. In DNA, the CDR3 is TGTGCCAGCAGCCACCCTCACCAGGGTACGAACACTGAAGCTTTCTTT. Its translation: CASSHPHQGTNTEAFF.